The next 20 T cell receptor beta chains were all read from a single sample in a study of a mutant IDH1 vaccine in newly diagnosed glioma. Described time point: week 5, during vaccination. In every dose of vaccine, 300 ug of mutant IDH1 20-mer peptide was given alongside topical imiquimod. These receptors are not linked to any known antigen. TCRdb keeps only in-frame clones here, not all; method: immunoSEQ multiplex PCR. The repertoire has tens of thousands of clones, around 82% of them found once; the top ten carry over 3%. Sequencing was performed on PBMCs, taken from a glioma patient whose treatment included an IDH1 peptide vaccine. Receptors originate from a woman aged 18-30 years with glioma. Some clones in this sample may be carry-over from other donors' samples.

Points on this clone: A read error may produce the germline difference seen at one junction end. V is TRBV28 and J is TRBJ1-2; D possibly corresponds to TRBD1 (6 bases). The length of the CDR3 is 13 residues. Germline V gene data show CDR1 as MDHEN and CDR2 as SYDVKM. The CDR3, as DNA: TGTGCCAGCAGTTTAAACGCAAGGAACAGGGCCTACTTC. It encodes CASSLNARNRAYF.

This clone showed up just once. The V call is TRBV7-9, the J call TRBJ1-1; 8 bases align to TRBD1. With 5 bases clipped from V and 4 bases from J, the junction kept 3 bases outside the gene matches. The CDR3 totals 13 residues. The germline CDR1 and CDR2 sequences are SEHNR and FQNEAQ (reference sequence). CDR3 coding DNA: TGTGCCAGCAGCACAGGGACAGGCACTGAAGCTTTCTTT. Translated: CASSTGTGTEAFF.

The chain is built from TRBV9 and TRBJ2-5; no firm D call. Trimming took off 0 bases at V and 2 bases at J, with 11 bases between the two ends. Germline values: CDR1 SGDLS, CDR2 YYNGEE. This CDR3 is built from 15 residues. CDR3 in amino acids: CASSVALSLQETQYF. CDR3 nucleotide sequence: TGTGCCAGCAGCGTAGCACTGTCTCTACAAGAGACCCAGTACTTC.

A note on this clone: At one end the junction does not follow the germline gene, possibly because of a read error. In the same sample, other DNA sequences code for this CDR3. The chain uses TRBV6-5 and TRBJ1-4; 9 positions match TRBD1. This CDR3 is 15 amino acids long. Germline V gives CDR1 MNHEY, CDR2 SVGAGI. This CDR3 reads CASSLGQGFREKLFF. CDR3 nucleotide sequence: TGTGCCAGCAGTTTGGGACAGGGCTTTAGGGAAAAACTGTTTTTC.

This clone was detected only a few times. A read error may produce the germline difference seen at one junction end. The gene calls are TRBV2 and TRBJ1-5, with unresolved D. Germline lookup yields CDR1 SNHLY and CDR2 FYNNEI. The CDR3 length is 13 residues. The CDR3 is CASSEEVDQPQHF. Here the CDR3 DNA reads TGTGCCAGCAGTGAAGAAGTTGATCAACCCCAGCATTTT.

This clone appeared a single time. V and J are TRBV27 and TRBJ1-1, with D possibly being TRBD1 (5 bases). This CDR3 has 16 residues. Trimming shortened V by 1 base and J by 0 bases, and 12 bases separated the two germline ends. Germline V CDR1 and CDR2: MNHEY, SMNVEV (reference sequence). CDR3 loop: CASSLLGVGLNTEAFF. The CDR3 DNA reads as TGTGCCAGCAGTTTATTGGGGGTAGGCCTGAACACTGAAGCTTTCTTT.

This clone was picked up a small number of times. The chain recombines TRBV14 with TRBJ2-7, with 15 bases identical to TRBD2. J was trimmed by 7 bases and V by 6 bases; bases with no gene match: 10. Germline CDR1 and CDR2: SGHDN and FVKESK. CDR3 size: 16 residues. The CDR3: CASRRTSGGVTGEQYF. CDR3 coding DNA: TGTGCCAGCAGGCGGACTAGCGGGGGGGTGACGGGTGAGCAGTACTTC.

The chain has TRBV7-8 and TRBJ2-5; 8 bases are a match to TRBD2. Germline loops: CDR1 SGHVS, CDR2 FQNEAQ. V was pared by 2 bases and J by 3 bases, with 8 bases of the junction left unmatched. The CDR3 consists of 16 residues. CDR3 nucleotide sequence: TGTGCCAGCAGCTTAACAGCGGGAGAAGTGAAAGAGACCCAGTACTTC. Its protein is CASSLTAGEVKETQYF.

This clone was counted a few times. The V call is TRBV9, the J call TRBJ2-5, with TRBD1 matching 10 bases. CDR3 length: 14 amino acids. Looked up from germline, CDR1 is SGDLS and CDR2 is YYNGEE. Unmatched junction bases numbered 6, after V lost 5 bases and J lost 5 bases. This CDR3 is CASSVPGQGETQYF. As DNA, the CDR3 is TGTGCCAGCAGTGTACCGGGACAGGGGGAGACCCAGTACTTC.

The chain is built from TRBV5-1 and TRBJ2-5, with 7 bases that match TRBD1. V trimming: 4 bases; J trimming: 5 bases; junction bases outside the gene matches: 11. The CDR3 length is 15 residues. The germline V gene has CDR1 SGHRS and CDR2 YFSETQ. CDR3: CASSAKTGQWETQYF. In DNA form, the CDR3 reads TGCGCCAGCAGCGCCAAGACAGGGCAATGGGAGACCCAGTACTTC.

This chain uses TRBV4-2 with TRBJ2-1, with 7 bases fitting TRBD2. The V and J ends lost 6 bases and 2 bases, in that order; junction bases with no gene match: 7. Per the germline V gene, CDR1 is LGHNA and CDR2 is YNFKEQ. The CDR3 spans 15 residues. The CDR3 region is CASRPSGVPYNEQFF. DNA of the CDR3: TGTGCCAGCAGGCCCAGCGGGGTCCCCTACAATGAGCAGTTCTTC.

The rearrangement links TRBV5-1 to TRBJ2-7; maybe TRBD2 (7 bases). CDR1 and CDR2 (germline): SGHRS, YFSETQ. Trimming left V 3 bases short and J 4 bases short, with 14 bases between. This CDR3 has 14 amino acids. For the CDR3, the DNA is TGCGCCAGCAGCTGGATGGGGGGGCCGTACGAGCAGTACTTC. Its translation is CASSWMGGPYEQYF.

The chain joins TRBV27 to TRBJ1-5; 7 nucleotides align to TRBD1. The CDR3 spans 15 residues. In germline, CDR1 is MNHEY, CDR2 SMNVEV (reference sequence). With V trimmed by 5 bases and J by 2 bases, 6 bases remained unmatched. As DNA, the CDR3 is TGTGCCAGCAGTGGAGGGGGCTGGGGCAATCAGCCCCAGCATTTT. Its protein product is CASSGGGWGNQPQHF.

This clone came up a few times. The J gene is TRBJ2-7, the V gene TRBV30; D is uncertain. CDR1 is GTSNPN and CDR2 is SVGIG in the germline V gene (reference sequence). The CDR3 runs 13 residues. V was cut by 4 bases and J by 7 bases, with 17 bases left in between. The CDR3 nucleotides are TGTGCCTGGACCCTTGGTCCGGGTTGGGAGCAGTACTTC. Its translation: CAWTLGPGWEQYF.

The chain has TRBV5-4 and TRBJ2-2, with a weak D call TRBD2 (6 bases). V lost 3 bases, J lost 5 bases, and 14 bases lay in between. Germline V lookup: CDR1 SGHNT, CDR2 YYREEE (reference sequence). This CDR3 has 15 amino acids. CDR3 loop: CASSSPGVLTGELFF. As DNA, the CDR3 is TGTGCCAGCAGCTCACCGGGGGTCCTTACCGGGGAGCTGTTTTTT.

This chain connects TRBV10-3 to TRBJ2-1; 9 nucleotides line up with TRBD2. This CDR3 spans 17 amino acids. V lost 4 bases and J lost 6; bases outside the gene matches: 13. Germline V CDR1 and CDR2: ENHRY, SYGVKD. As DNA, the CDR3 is TGTGCCATCAGTGGCCCCCCTGGGGCGGGGGGGCCCAATGAGCAGTTCTTC. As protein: CAISGPPGAGGPNEQFF.

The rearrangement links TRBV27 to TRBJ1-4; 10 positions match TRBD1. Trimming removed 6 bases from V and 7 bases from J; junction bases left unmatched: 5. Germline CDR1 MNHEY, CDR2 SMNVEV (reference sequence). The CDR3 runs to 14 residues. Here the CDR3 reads CASSVGQGVEKLFF. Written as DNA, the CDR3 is TGTGCCAGCAGCGTTGGACAGGGGGTTGAAAAACTGTTTTTT.

The CDR3 is CASSLDTIAYEQYF. The CDR3 DNA reads TGTGCCAGCAGCTTGGACACCATCGCCTACGAGCAGTACTTC. The chain couples TRBV5-6 to TRBJ2-7; D not certain. The germline CDR1 and CDR2 sequences are SGHDT and YYEEEE. The ends were cut back, 0 bases at V and 2 bases at J, with 9 bases in the middle. The length of the CDR3 is 14 residues.

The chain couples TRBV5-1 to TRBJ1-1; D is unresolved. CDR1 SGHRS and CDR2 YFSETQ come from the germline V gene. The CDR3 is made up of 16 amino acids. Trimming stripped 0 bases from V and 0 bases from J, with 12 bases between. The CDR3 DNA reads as TGCGCCAGCAGCTTGGGAATCGGCGGCATGAACACTGAAGCTTTCTTT. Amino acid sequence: CASSLGIGGMNTEAFF.

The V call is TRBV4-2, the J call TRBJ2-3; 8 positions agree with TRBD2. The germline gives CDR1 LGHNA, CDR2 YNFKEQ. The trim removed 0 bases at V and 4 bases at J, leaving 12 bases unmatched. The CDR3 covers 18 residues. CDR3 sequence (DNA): TGTGCCAGCAGCCAAGAGGGGGTTAGCGGGGTCCTCGCAGATACGCAGTATTTT. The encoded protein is CASSQEGVSGVLADTQYF.